This TCR beta chain was recorded in a study of OX40 agonist ivuxolimab in advanced cancers. General study findings and limits: What antigens the expanded peripheral T cells recognized was never established. CD8+ T cells (on average) carried more expanded clones than CD4+ T cells.

Libraries were prepared by immunoSEQ multiplex PCR; TCRdb keeps only in-frame clonotypes and omits some of them. The sample includes about 55,000 clones, 70% to 85% of them seen just once. With respect to this clone: Its antigen remains unknown.

Systemic immunosuppression or a history of autoimmune disease excluded patients. Peripheral blood came from all dose cohorts at three timepoints. The input for sequencing was CD4+ or CD8+ T cells sorted from blood, taken in a trial of the OX40 agonist ivuxolimab. The source of this sequence is an adult with an advanced solid tumor such as melanoma, head and neck, liver or kidney cancer.

The CDR3: CASSLWGTGNMNTEAFF. CDR3 DNA: TGTGCCAGCAGTTTATGGGGGACAGGGAACATGAACACTGAAGCTTTCTTT. The rearrangement uses TRBV28 and TRBJ1-1; 9 bases align to TRBD1. Germline V gene lookup returns CDR1 MDHEN and CDR2 SYDVKM. The CDR3 runs 17 residues. V gave up 0 bases and J gave up 0 bases; unmatched junction bases: 5.